Listed below are T cell receptor beta chains from one sample, sequenced in a study of CD8 T cells in ankylosing spondylitis. Using its own MiXCR run on the 5' RACE reads, TCRdb lists one record per CDR3 protein. The sample consists of some 25,000 distinct CDR3 sequences, under 3% of them appearing once. Sequences were obtained from blood, either unsorted or a sorted T cell fraction (not recorded which). Source of these receptors: a female donor with ankylosing spondylitis or in good health (not recorded which). CDR3s include the opening cysteine and the closing phenylalanine or tryptophan. Each record gives: D gene, clone size, V gene, J gene, CDR3 length, CDR3 protein, CDR3 DNA. A D gene is named only where the DNA matches it firmly. A clone size is listed for some rows: how often the clone was seen (once, few, many), or a class if it is expanded.

>TRBD2|many|TRBV9|TRBJ2-1|15
CASSAGTISYNEQFF
TGTGCCAGCAGCGCCGGGACTATCTCCTACAATGAGCAGTTCTTC
>TRBD2|few|TRBV9|TRBJ2-5|19
CASSARGLAGGGAQETQYF
TGTGCCAGCAGCGCCCGAGGACTAGCGGGAGGGGGGGCCCAAGAGACCCAGTACTTC
>NA|many|TRBV9|TRBJ2-1|14
CASSQNIAYNEQFF
TGTGCCAGCAGCCAGAACATAGCCTACAATGAGCAGTTCTTC
>TRBD2|many|TRBV9|TRBJ2-7|16
CASSEWGLAGSYEQYF
TGTGCCAGCAGCGAATGGGGGCTAGCGGGATCCTACGAGCAGTACTTC
>TRBD2|many|TRBV9|TRBJ2-5|15
CASSVSGGAGETQYF
TGTGCCAGCAGCGTGTCCGGGGGGGCCGGGGAGACCCAGTACTTC
>TRBD1|many|TRBV9|TRBJ1-6|15
CASSVVGRGNSPLHF
TGTGCCAGCAGCGTAGTCGGCAGGGGGAATTCACCCCTCCACTTT
>NA|many|TRBV9|TRBJ2-2|17
CASSTPQGQRMGGELFF
TGTGCCAGCAGCACTCCCCAGGGCCAACGCATGGGCGGGGAGCTGTTTTTT
>TRBD2|many|TRBV9|TRBJ2-7|15
CASSLWGLAGDEQYF
TGTGCCAGCAGCCTATGGGGACTAGCGGGAGATGAGCAGTACTTC
>NA|many|TRBV5-1|TRBJ1-1|16
CASSPPLRGMNTEAFF
TGCGCCAGCAGCCCACCCCTGAGGGGCATGAACACTGAAGCTTTCTTT
>NA|many|TRBV9|TRBJ1-2|13
CASSVSGFYGYTF
TGTGCCAGCAGCGTATCGGGATTTTATGGCTACACCTTC
>NA|many|TRBV27|TRBJ1-1|14
CASSPGWGPTEAFF
TGTGCCAGCAGTCCCGGATGGGGGCCCACTGAAGCTTTCTTT
>NA|many|TRBV9|TRBJ2-1|15
CASSISAILDNEQFF
TGTGCCAGCAGCATCAGTGCTATTTTAGACAATGAGCAGTTCTTC
>NA|many|TRBV9|TRBJ2-1|15
CASSVLGETYNEQFF
TGTGCCAGCAGCGTACTTGGGGAAACCTACAATGAGCAGTTCTTC
>NA|many|TRBV9|TRBJ1-3|15
CASSVGTVAGNTIYF
TGTGCCAGCAGCGTAGGGACCGTGGCGGGAAACACCATATATTTT
>NA|many|TRBV9|TRBJ2-6|15
CASSVQGSGANVLTF
TGTGCCAGCAGCGTGCAGGGATCTGGGGCCAACGTCCTGACTTTC
>TRBD1|many|TRBV9|TRBJ2-2|13
CASSLTGARELFF
TGTGCCAGCAGCTTGACAGGGGCCAGGGAGCTGTTTTTT
>NA|many|TRBV9|TRBJ1-4|15
CASSVGGAGWEKLFF
TGTGCCAGCAGCGTAGGAGGGGCAGGCTGGGAAAAACTGTTTTTT
>NA|many|TRBV9|TRBJ2-7|12
CASSVEQHEQYF
TGTGCCAGCAGCGTAGAACAACACGAGCAGTACTTC
>NA|many|TRBV9|TRBJ1-1|14
CASSEGPHRPEAFF
TGTGCCAGCAGCGAGGGACCCCACCGCCCTGAAGCTTTCTTT
>TRBD1|many|TRBV9|TRBJ1-6|16
CASSLDGQGVRSPLHF
TGTGCCAGCAGCTTGGACGGACAGGGGGTCCGTTCACCCCTCCACTTT
>NA|many|TRBV9|TRBJ1-1|13
CASSPGGASEAFF
TGTGCCAGCAGCCCTGGGGGAGCTTCTGAAGCTTTCTTT
>TRBD1|many|TRBV9|TRBJ2-3|18
CASSVSPGQGTSTDTQYF
TGTGCCAGCAGCGTTTCACCGGGACAGGGCACTAGCACAGATACGCAGTATTTT
>NA|many|TRBV5-3|TRBJ2-1|16
CARSFPHRNSYNEQFF
TGTGCCAGAAGCTTCCCCCATAGAAACTCCTACAATGAGCAGTTCTTC
>NA|many|TRBV9|TRBJ2-7|12
CASSPNGGEQYF
TGTGCCAGCAGCCCCAACGGAGGCGAGCAGTACTTC
>TRBD1|medium-sized|TRBV9|TRBJ2-2|15
CASSVAPRGHGELFF
TGTGCCAGCAGCGTAGCTCCGAGGGGGCACGGGGAGCTGTTTTTT
>NA|many|TRBV9|TRBJ2-7|18
CASSKGTASGLVSYEQYF
TGTGCCAGCAGCAAAGGGACAGCCTCAGGACTAGTCTCCTACGAGCAGTACTTC
>TRBD2|many|TRBV9|TRBJ2-7|15
CASSVSLSGVYEQYF
TGTGCCAGCAGCGTATCACTAAGCGGGGTCTACGAGCAGTACTTC
>NA|medium-sized|TRBV10-2|TRBJ2-7|14
CASSAPALSYEQYF
TGCGCCAGCAGTGCGCCAGCATTGTCCTACGAGCAGTACTTC
>NA|many|TRBV9|TRBJ2-3|12
CASSPSSDTQYF
TGTGCCAGCAGCCCGAGCTCGGATACGCAGTATTTT
>TRBD1|many|TRBV9|TRBJ1-6|16
CASSADRGGKNSPLHF
TGTGCCAGCAGCGCTGACAGGGGCGGTAAAAATTCACCCCTCCACTTT
>NA|many|TRBV9|TRBJ1-2|15
CASSVRIPPDYGYTF
TGTGCCAGCAGCGTAAGGATCCCCCCCGACTATGGCTACACCTTC
>NA|many|TRBV9|TRBJ2-5|15
CASSVMGQLQETQYF
TGTGCCAGCAGCGTAATGGGACAACTCCAAGAGACCCAGTACTTC
>NA|many|TRBV9|TRBJ2-2|15
CATNRGDPNLGELFF
TGTGCCACCAACCGAGGGGACCCCAATCTCGGGGAGCTGTTTTTT
>NA|many|TRBV9|TRBJ1-6|14
CASSIQGDNSPLHF
TGTGCCAGCAGCATACAGGGTGATAATTCACCCCTCCACTTT
>NA|NA|TRBV12-3/TRBV12-4|TRBJ2-5|15
CASSSQGSYQETQYF
TGTGCCAGCAGCTCCCAGGGGAGTTATCAAGAGACCCAGTACTTC
>TRBD2|many|TRBV9|TRBJ2-1|16
CASSVGGSSGVGEQFF
TGTGCCAGCAGCGTAGGGGGGTCTAGCGGGGTTGGTGAGCAGTTCTTC
>TRBD2|many|TRBV9|TRBJ2-1|15
CASGTTSGRKSEQFF
TGTGCCAGCGGGACCACTAGCGGGAGGAAAAGTGAGCAGTTCTTC
>NA|many|TRBV9|TRBJ1-1|13
CASSEAANTEAFF
TGTGCCAGCAGCGAGGCGGCGAACACTGAAGCTTTCTTT
>NA|many|TRBV9|TRBJ1-6|14
CASSGIANNSPLHF
TGTGCCAGCAGCGGCATTGCGAATAATTCACCCCTCCACTTT
>NA|medium-sized|TRBV9|TRBJ2-2|15
CASSVRGANTGELFF
TGTGCCAGCAGCGTTAGGGGGGCGAACACCGGGGAGCTGTTTTTT
>NA|many|TRBV9|TRBJ2-1|15
CASSAYPERNNEQFF
TGTGCCAGCAGCGCCTACCCGGAGAGAAACAATGAGCAGTTCTTC
>NA|many|TRBV9|TRBJ1-6|13
CASSLEGNSPLHF
TGTGCCAGCTCCCTCGAGGGGAATTCACCCCTCCACTTT